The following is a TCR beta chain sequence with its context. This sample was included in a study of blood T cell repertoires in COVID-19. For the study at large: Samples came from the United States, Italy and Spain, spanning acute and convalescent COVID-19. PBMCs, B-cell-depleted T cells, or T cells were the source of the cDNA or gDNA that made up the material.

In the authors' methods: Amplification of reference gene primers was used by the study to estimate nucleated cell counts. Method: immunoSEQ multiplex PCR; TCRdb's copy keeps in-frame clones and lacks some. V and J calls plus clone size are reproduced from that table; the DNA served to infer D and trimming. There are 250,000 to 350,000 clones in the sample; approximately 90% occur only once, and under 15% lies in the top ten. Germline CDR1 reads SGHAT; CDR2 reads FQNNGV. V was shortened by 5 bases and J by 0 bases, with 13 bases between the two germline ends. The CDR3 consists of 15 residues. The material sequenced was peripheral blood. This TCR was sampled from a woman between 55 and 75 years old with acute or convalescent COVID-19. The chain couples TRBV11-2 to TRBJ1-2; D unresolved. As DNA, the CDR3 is TGTGCCAGCAGCCCAGCCGGGTCAACTAACTATGGCTACACCTTC. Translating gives CASSPAGSTNYGYTF.